What follows is one TCR beta chain and its context. Its antigen is still unknown. The data derive from a study of T-cell memory formation after mild COVID-19. Across the study: There were largely donor-specific TCR clusters.

The V gene lost 4 bases and the J gene lost 8 bases, with 14 bases spanning the gap. The CDR3 consists of 13 residues. Germline CDR1 MNHNS, CDR2 SASEGT. TCRdb passed the 5' RACE reads through MiXCR, listing each CDR3 protein once. The table includes 450,000 or so distinct CDR3 sequences, 15% to 20% detected once. Study-wide points: Chiefly within CM and EM were the contracting CD4+ clones; CD8+ ones were within EMRA. That cross-reactive memory joined was suggested by some responding clones appearing in pre-infection memory. From day 15 to 85, contracting clones were balanced between CD4 and CD8, whereas later expanders leaned toward CD4+.

J is TRBJ1-2 and V is TRBV6-1; TRBD1 might be the D (6 bases). The source of this sequence is an adult woman who had mild COVID-19 (a few samples of this study predate the infection). Cell type and time point are not known. Sequencing used PBMCs or a T cell subset sorted from them (not recorded which). The CDR3, as DNA: TGTGCCAGCAGTGCCCAACAGGGATTGGGCTACACCTTC. Protein sequence: CASSAQQGLGYTF.